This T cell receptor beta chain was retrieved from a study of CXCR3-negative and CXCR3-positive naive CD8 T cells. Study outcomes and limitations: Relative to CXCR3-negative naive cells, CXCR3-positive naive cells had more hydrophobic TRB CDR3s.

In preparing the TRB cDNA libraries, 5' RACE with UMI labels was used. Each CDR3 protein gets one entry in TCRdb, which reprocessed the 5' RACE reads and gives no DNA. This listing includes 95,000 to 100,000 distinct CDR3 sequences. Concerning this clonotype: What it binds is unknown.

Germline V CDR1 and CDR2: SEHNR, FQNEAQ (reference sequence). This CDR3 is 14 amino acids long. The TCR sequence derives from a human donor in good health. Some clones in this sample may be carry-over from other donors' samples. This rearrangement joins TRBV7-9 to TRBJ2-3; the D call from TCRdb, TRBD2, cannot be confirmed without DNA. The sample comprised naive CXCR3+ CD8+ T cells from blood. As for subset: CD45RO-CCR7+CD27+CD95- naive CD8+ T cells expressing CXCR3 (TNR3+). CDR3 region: CASSQLGGSDTQYF.